This is a list of T cell receptor beta chains from one sample in a study of cytomegalovirus exposure and HLA in healthy donors. TCRdb's copy holds only in-frame clones and misses some; the assay was immunoSEQ multiplex PCR. In the table there are about 150,000 clones, 81% of which are singletons. The sequenced material came from PBMCs. The source of these receptors is a man aged 45-65 years in good health and CMV-seropositive. CDR3s include the opening cysteine and the closing phenylalanine or tryptophan. D genes are given only for firm matches. A clone size is listed for some rows: how often the clone was seen (once, few, many), or a class if it is expanded.

v_gene,abundance,j_gene,d_gene,CDR3nt,CDR3aa
TRBV29-1,-,TRBJ2-7,-,TGCAGCGTTGGACAGTCCTACGAGCAGTACTTC,CSVGQSYEQYF
TRBV11-2,-,TRBJ2-7,-,TGTGCCAGCAGCTTATTCGGTCGCGAGCAGTACTTC,CASSLFGREQYF
TRBV5-4,-,TRBJ2-5,TRBD2,TGTGCCAGCAGACCCGGACTAGCGGGGGGAGAGACCCAGTACTTC,CASRPGLAGGETQYF
TRBV5-1,-,TRBJ1-1,-,TGCGCCAGCAGGGAGGGGTGGAACACTGAAGCTTTCTTT,CASREGWNTEAFF
TRBV27,-,TRBJ1-1,-,TGTGCCAGCAGTGGGGGGGGAGGCATGAACACTGAAGCTTTCTTT,CASSGGGGMNTEAFF
TRBV29-1,-,TRBJ1-2,TRBD1,TGCAGCGTTGCGGGGACAGGCTATGGCTACACCTTC,CSVAGTGYGYTF
TRBV11-2,-,TRBJ1-4,-,TGTGCCAGCAGCTTAGGAGTCCGTGGGGGGAATGAAAAACTGTTTTTT,CASSLGVRGGNEKLFF
TRBV7-9,-,TRBJ2-2,-,TGTGCCAGCAGCTTAGTTCGGTTGCATGGTACCGGGGAGCTGTTTTTT,CASSLVRLHGTGELFF
TRBV7-9,-,TRBJ1-1,-,TGTGCCAGCAGAGAGATAAAGGCAGGTAACACTGAAGCTTTCTTT,CASREIKAGNTEAFF
TRBV29-1,-,TRBJ2-7,TRBD2,TGCAGCGTTGACGGGGGGAGGGCCGACGAGCAGTACTTC,CSVDGGRADEQYF
TRBV10-1,-,TRBJ2-3,TRBD2,TGCGCCAGCAGCTCTAGCGGGGTCGATACGCAGTATTTT,CASSSSGVDTQYF
TRBV5-3,-,TRBJ1-5,TRBD1,TGTGCCAGAAGCTTGTGGGACAGGGGGCGGGTGAGCAATCAGCCCCAGCATTTT,CARSLWDRGRVSNQPQHF
TRBV9,once,TRBJ2-7,TRBD1,TGTGCCAGCAGCCCCCCGGGACAGTCTCACGAGCAGTACTTC,CASSPPGQSHEQYF
TRBV28,-,TRBJ1-5,TRBD1,TGTGCCAGCAGTTCCCCAGGCACAGGGGGCGGACAGCCCCAGCATTTT,CASSSPGTGGGQPQHF
TRBV18,-,TRBJ2-2,TRBD2,TGTGCCAGCTCACCGCTAGCGGTGAACACCGGGGAGCTGTTTTTT,CASSPLAVNTGELFF
TRBV28,-,TRBJ2-7,TRBD1,TGTGCCAGCAGTTCAAACAGGGGGCCCCCACTTTACGAGCAGTACTTC,CASSSNRGPPLYEQYF
TRBV30,-,TRBJ1-1,-,TGTGCCTGGAGTGTATCGAGTCTGGCTGAAGCTTTCTTT,CAWSVSSLAEAFF
TRBV6-5,-,TRBJ1-5,-,TGTGCCGGGCGTAATCTGGCTGATAGCAATCAGCCCCAGCATTTT,CAGRNLADSNQPQHF
TRBV7-2,once,TRBJ2-4,TRBD2,TGTGCCAGCAGCCCCTCCGGGACTAGCGGGGACAGGGAGTACTTC,CASSPSGTSGDREYF
TRBV10-3,-,TRBJ1-1,TRBD1,TGTGCCATCAGTGATCCTGGGACAGGGGCGGGTTCGGGTGAAGCTTTCTTT,CAISDPGTGAGSGEAFF
TRBV30,few,TRBJ1-2,-,TGTGCCTGGAGTGTACGAGCTAACTATGGCTACACCTTC,CAWSVRANYGYTF
TRBV10-1,once,TRBJ2-3,TRBD2,TGCGCCAGCAGTGTTACTAGCGAGAGTGGCACAGATACGCAGTATTTT,CASSVTSESGTDTQYF
TRBV7-9,-,TRBJ2-1,TRBD2,TGTGCCAGCAGCCACAGACTAGCGGGAGGGCTTGAGCAGTTCTTC,CASSHRLAGGLEQFF
TRBV2,-,TRBJ1-2,-,TGTGCCAGCATCCGCTCTGGCCCAAGGGAGGGCTACACCTTC,CASIRSGPREGYTF
TRBV9,-,TRBJ2-1,-,TGTGCCAGCAGCGTAGAGGGGACTGACAATGAGCAGTTCTTC,CASSVEGTDNEQFF
TRBV6-1,-,TRBJ2-7,TRBD1,TGTGCCAGCACTCTATCCGGGACAGGGCTAAACGAGCAGTACTTC,CASTLSGTGLNEQYF
TRBV4-1,-,TRBJ1-4,TRBD1,TGCGCCAGCAGCGTTCCGGGACAGATAAGTGAAAAACTGTTTTTT,CASSVPGQISEKLFF
TRBV6-5,-,TRBJ1-1,-,TGTGCCAGCAGGCTAGAGCTGAACACTGAAGCTTTCTTT,CASRLELNTEAFF
TRBV2,-,TRBJ2-7,TRBD1,TGTGCCAGCAGTGGGGACAGGGTAAGGAACGAGCAGTACTTC,CASSGDRVRNEQYF
TRBV30,few,TRBJ2-3,TRBD1,TGTGCCTGGATGTGGGGGTTCGGACAGGGAGGAGCAGATACGCAGTATTTT,CAWMWGFGQGGADTQYF
TRBV1,-,TRBJ2-3,-,TGCACCAGCAGCCATCCCCGTGGGGCTAACCTGCAGTATTTT,CTSSHPRGANLQYF
TRBV28,-,TRBJ1-2,-,TGTGCCAGCAGCGAGAACTATGGCTACACCTTC,CASSENYGYTF
TRBV27,-,TRBJ1-2,-,TGTGCCAGCAGTGGTGGGACCCTGGAGGGCTATGGCTACACCTTC,CASSGGTLEGYGYTF
TRBV28,-,TRBJ1-2,-,TGTGCCAGCAGTTTGAACCCAGGGTCTGGCTACACCTTC,CASSLNPGSGYTF
TRBV9,-,TRBJ1-2,-,TGTGCCAGCAGCCCAGGACAGATTTATGGCTACACCTTC,CASSPGQIYGYTF
TRBV4-2,-,TRBJ2-4,TRBD2,TGTGCCAGCAGCCAAGATAGGCGGGGGGGCCAATCCATTCAGTACTTC,CASSQDRRGGQSIQYF
TRBV11-2,-,TRBJ2-1,TRBD2,TGTGCCAGCAGCTTGGGACTAGCCTCGCGTTACAATGAGCAGTTCTTC,CASSLGLASRYNEQFF
TRBV7-3,-,TRBJ1-6,-,TGTGCCAGCAGCGCCGTGGGCAGGGAGGGTTCACCCCTCCACTTT,CASSAVGREGSPLHF
TRBV5-8,-,TRBJ1-5,-,TGTGCCAGCAGCTTCAGCAGGGCCAGCAATCAGCCCCAGCATTTT,CASSFSRASNQPQHF
TRBV6-4,-,TRBJ2-2,TRBD2,TGTGCCAGCAGGAGCGGGGGGAACACCGGGGAGCTGTTTTTT,CASRSGGNTGELFF
TRBV6-6,few,TRBJ2-7,-,TGTGCCAGCAGTTACTCGAGCCGGTACGAGCAGTACTTC,CASSYSSRYEQYF
TRBV7-9,-,TRBJ1-1,-,TGTGCCAGCAGCTTAGAGGACACAACCTATTATGAAGCTTTCTTT,CASSLEDTTYYEAFF
TRBV5-1,-,TRBJ2-1,TRBD2,TGCGCCAGCAGCTACGGGACTAGCGGGAGTGTCAATGAGCAGTTCTTC,CASSYGTSGSVNEQFF
TRBV5-1,few,TRBJ2-7,TRBD2,TGCGCCAGCAGCTTGAGGGAACTAGCGGGCCCAACCTACGAGCAGTACTTC,CASSLRELAGPTYEQYF
TRBV18,-,TRBJ1-2,TRBD1,TGTGCCAGCTCACCCGGGACAGGGGGCAACTATGGCTACACCTTC,CASSPGTGGNYGYTF
TRBV7-6,-,TRBJ2-5,TRBD2,TGTGCCAGCAGCTTACTTCGACTAGCGGGAGGGGGGATTCAAGAGACCCAGTACTTC,CASSLLRLAGGGIQETQYF
TRBV10-3,-,TRBJ2-5,TRBD2,TGTGCCATCAGTGAGTCGCGGCTAGCGGGAGTTCAAGAGACCCAGTACTTC,CAISESRLAGVQETQYF
TRBV5-1,-,TRBJ1-3,TRBD1,TGCGCCAGCAGCATCGGACAGGCATCTGGAAACACCATATATTTT,CASSIGQASGNTIYF